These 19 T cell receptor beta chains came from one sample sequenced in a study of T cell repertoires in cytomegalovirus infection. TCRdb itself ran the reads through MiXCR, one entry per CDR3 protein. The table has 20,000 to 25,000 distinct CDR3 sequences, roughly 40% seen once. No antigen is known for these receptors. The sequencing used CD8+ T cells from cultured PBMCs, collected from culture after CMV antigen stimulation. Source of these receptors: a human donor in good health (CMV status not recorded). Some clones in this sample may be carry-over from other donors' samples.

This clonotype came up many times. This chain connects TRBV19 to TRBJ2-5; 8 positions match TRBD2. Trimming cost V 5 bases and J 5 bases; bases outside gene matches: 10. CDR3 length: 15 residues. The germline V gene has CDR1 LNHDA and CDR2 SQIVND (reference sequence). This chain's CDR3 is CASSAELAAGETQYF. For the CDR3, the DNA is TGTGCCAGTAGTGCGGAACTAGCGGCCGGGGAGACCCAGTACTTC.

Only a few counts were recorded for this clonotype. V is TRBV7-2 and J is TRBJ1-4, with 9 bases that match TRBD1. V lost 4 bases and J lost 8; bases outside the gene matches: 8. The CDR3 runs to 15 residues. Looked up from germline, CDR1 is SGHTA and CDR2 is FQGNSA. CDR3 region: CASSYGGQGGEKLFF. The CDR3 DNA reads TGTGCCAGCAGCTATGGGGGACAGGGTGGGGAAAAACTGTTTTTT.

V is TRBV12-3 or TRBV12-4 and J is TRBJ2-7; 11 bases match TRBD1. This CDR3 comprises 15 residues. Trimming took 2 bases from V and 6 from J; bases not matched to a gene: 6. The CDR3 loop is CASSLSTGTGGEQYF. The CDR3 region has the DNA TGTGCCAGCAGTTTAAGCACCGGGACAGGGGGCGAGCAGTACTTC.

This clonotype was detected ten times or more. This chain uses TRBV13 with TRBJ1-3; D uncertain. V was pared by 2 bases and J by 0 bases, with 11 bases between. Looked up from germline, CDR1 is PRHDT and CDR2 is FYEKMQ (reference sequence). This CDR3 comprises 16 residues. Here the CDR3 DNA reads TGTGCCAGCAGCTTATACGGGGTGAGCTCTGGAAACACCATATATTTT. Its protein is CASSLYGVSSGNTIYF.

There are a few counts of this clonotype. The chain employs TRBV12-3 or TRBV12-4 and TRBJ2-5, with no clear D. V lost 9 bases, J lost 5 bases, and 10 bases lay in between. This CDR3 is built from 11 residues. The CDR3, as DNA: TGTGCCAGTGGCTTCGTGGAGACCCAGTACTTC. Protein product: CASGFVETQYF.

For the CDR3, the DNA is TGTGCCAGTAGTATCCGGCTCAGTCTTAATGAAAAACTGTTTTTT. This gives the protein CASSIRLSLNEKLFF. The chain has TRBV19 and TRBJ1-4; no firm D call. V was shortened by 3 bases and J by 4 bases, with 12 bases between the two germline ends. The germline CDR1 and CDR2 sequences are LNHDA and SQIVND (reference sequence). This CDR3 spans 15 amino acids. The whole variable domain, remainder taken from reference TRBV19 and TRBJ1-4, is DGGITQSPKYLFRKEGQNVTLSCEQNLNHDAMYWYRQDPGQGLRLIYYSQIVNDFQKGDIAEGYSVSREKKESFPLTVTSAQKNPTAFYLCASSIRLSLNEKLFFGSGTQLSVL.

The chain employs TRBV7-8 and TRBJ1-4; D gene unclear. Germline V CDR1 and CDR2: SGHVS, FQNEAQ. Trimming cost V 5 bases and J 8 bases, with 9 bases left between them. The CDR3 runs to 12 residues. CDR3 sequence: CASSQGYEKLFF. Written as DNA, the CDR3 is TGTGCCAGCAGCCAAGGGTACGAAAAACTGTTTTTT. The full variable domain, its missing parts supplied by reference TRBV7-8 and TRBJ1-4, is GAGVSQSPRYKVAKRGQDVALRCDPISGHVSLFWYQQALGQGPEFLTYFQNEAQLDKSGLPSDRFFAERPEGSVSTLKIQRTQQEDSAVYLCASSQGYEKLFFGSGTQLSVL.

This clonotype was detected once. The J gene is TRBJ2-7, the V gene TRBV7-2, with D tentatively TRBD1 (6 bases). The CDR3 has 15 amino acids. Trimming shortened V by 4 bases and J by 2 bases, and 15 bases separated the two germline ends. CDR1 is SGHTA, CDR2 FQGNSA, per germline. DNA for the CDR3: TGTGCCAGCAGCTCAAACATAGGACAGCCCTACGAGCAGTACTTC. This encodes CASSSNIGQPYEQYF. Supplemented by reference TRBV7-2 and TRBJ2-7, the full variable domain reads GAGVSQSPSNKVTEKGKDVELRCDPISGHTALYWYRQSLGQGLEFLIYFQGNSAPDKSGLPSDRFSAERTGGSVSTLTIQRTQQEDSAVYLCASSSNIGQPYEQYFGPGTRLTVT.

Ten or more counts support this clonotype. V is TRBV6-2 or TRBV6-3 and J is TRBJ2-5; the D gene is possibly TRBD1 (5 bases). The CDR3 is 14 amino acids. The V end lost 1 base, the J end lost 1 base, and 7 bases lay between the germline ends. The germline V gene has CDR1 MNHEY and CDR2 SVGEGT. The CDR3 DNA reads TGTGCCAGCAGTTACTGGGGCAGCCAAGAGACCCAGTACTTC. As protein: CASSYWGSQETQYF.

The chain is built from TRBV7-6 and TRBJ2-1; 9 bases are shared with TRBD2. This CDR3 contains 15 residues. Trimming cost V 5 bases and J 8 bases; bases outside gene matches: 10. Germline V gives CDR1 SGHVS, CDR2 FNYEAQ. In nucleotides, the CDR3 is TGTGCCAGCAGCCGGAGAGGTAGCGGGAGTGATGAGCAGTTCTTC. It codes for CASSRRGSGSDEQFF.

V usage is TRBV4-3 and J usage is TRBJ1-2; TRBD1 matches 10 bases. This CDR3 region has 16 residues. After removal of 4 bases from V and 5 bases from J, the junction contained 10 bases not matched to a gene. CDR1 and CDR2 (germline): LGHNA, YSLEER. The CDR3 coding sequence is TGCGCCAGCAGCCGGAAGGAGAGACAGGGGGCATATGGCTACACCTTC. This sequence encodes CASSRKERQGAYGYTF.

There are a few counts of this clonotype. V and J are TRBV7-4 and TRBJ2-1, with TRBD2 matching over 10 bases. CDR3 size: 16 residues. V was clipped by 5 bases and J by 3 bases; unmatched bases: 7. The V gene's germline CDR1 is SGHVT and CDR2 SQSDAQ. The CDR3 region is CASSPSSGRGYNEQFF. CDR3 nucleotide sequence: TGTGCCAGCAGCCCATCTAGCGGGAGAGGCTACAATGAGCAGTTCTTC.

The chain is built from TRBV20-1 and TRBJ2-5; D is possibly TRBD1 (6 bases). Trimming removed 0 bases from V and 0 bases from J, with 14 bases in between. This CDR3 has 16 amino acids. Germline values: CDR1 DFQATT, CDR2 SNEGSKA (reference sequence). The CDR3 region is CSARDVGRGDQETQYF. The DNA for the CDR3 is TGCAGTGCTAGAGATGTGGGCAGGGGTGACCAAGAGACCCAGTACTTC.

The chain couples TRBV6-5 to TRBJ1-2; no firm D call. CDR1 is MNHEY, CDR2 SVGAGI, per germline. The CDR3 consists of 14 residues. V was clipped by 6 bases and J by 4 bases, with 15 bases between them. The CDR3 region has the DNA TGTGCCAGCAGCGACTTTACTGGACGCTATGGCTACACCTTC. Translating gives CASSDFTGRYGYTF.

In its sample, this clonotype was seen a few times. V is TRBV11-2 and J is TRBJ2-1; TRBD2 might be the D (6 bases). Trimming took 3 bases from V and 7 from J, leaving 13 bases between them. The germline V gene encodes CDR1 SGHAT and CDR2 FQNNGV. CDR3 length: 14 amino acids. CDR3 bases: TGTGCCAGCAGCTTTGGCGGGGCCGGGAATGAGCAGTTCTTC. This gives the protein CASSFGGAGNEQFF.

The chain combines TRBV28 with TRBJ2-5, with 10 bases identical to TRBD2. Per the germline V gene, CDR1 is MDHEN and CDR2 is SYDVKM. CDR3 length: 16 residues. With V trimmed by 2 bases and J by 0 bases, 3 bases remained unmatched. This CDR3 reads CASSLASGGDQETQYF. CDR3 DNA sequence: TGTGCCAGCAGTTTAGCTAGCGGGGGAGACCAAGAGACCCAGTACTTC.

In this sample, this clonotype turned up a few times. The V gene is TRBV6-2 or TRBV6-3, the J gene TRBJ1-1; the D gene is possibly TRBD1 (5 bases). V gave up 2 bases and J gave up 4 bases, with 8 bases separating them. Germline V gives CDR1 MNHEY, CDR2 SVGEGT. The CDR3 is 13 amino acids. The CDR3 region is CASSYGGGTEAFF. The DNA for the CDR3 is TGTGCCAGCAGTTACGGGGGAGGCACTGAAGCTTTCTTT.

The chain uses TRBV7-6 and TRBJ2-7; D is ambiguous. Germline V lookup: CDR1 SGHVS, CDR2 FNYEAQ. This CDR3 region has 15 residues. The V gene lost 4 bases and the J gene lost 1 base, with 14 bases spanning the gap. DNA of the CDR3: TGTGCCAGCAGCTCGTCAGGAAGGGATTCCTACGAGCAGTACTTC. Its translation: CASSSSGRDSYEQYF.

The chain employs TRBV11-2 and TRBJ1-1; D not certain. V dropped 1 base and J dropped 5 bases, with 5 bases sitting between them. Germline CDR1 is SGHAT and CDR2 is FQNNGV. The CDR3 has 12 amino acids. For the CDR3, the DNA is TGTGCCAGCAGCTTAGTGGGGACTGAAGCTTTCTTT. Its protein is CASSLVGTEAFF.